The clone carrying this T cell receptor (beta chain) was recorded once. Antigen: not known. This sample stems from a study of response to subunit inactivated influenza vaccine. The study, taken as a whole, reports: Each seasonal influenza vaccination recruits few new T cells, the authors suggested.

Germline values: CDR1 SGHDT, CDR2 YYEEEE. The V end lost 4 bases, the J end lost 0 bases, and 13 bases lay between the germline ends. The length of the CDR3 is 16 residues. TCRdb processed the RT-PCR reads anew with MiXCR; each CDR3 protein has one entry. This table has 750,000 to 850,000 distinct CDR3 sequences, 15% to 20% appearing once. The starting material was PBMCs from blood, obtained approximately 5 days after vaccination. This clonotype was obtained from a man aged 50 to 59 who received an inactivated influenza vaccine. The chain combines TRBV5-6 with TRBJ2-2; D is uncertain. The CDR3 DNA is TGTGCCAGCAGCCCTCTTAGCTGGGCGAACACCGGGGAGCTGTTTTTT. This gives the protein CASSPLSWANTGELFF.